These 30 T cell receptor beta chains originate from one sample sequenced in a study of blood T cells in healthy people across ages. PCR was performed a second time for roughly 7 to 11 cycles using a sample-barcoded 5' primer and a J-beta primer mix. TCRdb independently ran MiXCR on the 5' RACE reads; one entry per CDR3 protein. The sample has over 600,000 distinct CDR3 sequences; around 20% are singletons. What was sequenced was blood. The receptors here all came from a man in his 70s in good health.

This clonotype was counted only a few times. The J gene is TRBJ2-5, the V gene TRBV28; TRBD2 agrees at 8 bases. TRBJ2-1 matches the DNA end more closely, so the J call is doubtful. The CDR3 runs to 15 residues. Germline V lookup: CDR1 MDHEN, CDR2 SYDVKM. Here the CDR3 DNA reads TGTGCCAGCAGTTTAGCGGCGGGAGGTGTGTATGAGCAGTTCTTC. Amino acid sequence: CASSLAAGGVYEQFF.

The rearrangement links TRBV4-1 to TRBJ1-2; 9 bases line up with TRBD1. Germline V gene lookup returns CDR1 MGHRA and CDR2 YSYEKL. After removal of 1 base from V and 6 bases from J, the junction contained 9 bases not matched to a gene. The CDR3 is 16 residues long. The CDR3 loop reads CASSQVPGQGINGYTF. CDR3 nucleotides: TGCGCCAGCAGCCAAGTTCCAGGACAGGGGATAAATGGCTACACCTTC.

Turning to this clonotype: Compared with germline, one end of the junction differs, possibly owing to a read error. The chain recombines TRBV9 with TRBJ2-1; TRBD1 might be the D (8 bases). CDR1 and CDR2 (germline): SGDLS, YYNGEE. The length of the CDR3 is 15 residues. This CDR3 is CASSTGGASYNEHFF. The DNA for the CDR3 is TGTGCCAGCAGCACAGGGGGGGCCTCCTACAATGAGCACTTCTTC. The entire variable domain, with the rest obtained from reference TRBV9 and TRBJ2-1, is as follows: DSGVTQTPKHLITATGQRVTLRCSPRSGDLSVYWYQQSLDQGLQFLIQYYNGEERAKGNILERFSAQQFPDLHSELNLSSLELGDSALYFCASSTGGASYNEHFFGPGTRLTVL.

The rearrangement joins TRBV20-1 to TRBJ2-5, with 9 bases matching TRBD2. The DNA end favors TRBJ2-7, so the J call may be wrong. Germline CDR1 reads DFQATT; CDR2 reads SNEGSKA (reference sequence). The CDR3 is 14 amino acids. CDR3 sequence (DNA): TGCAGTGCTACTAGACTAGCGGATCCCTACGAGCAGTACTTC. Amino acid sequence: CSATRLADPYEQYF.

The sample holds many counts of this clonotype. The chain uses TRBV20-1 and TRBJ2-2, with TRBD2 identical over 8 bases. The CDR3 covers 17 residues. With V trimmed by 1 base and J by 4 bases, 11 bases remained unmatched. CDR1 is DFQATT and CDR2 is SNEGSKA in the germline V gene (reference sequence). CDR3 residues: CSARGSVGRAGTGELFF. The CDR3 DNA reads TGCAGTGCTAGAGGGTCTGTCGGGAGGGCCGGCACCGGGGAGCTGTTTTTT.

Regarding this clonotype: Possible read error: a much larger clone is one base away. The gene calls are TRBV2 and TRBJ2-1; TRBD2 aligns across 7 bases. Germline CDR1 is SNHLY and CDR2 is FYNNEI. CDR3 length equals 13 residues. Written as DNA, the CDR3 is TGTGACAGCAGGGACTACACTTACAATGAGCAGTTCTTC. Amino acid sequence: CDSRDYTYNEQFF.

V and J are TRBV4-2 and TRBJ2-5, with D possibly TRBD2 on 6 matching bases. The V gene's germline CDR1 is LGHNA and CDR2 YNFKEQ. The CDR3 covers 14 residues. Trimming took off 1 base at V and 9 bases at J, with 15 bases between the two ends. The chain's CDR3 is CASSQVEGGRAQYF. The CDR3 DNA sequence: TGTGCCAGCAGCCAAGTGGAGGGTGGAAGGGCCCAGTACTTC.

The chain is built from TRBV10-1 and TRBJ2-4, with a weak D call TRBD2 (6 bases). The V gene lost 8 bases and the J gene lost 8 bases, with 16 bases spanning the gap. Germline V lookup: CDR1 WNHNN, CDR2 SYGVQD (reference sequence). This CDR3 region has 13 residues. The CDR3: CASPGRPMDIQYF. In nucleotides, the CDR3 is TGCGCCAGCCCGGGGAGGCCTATGGACATTCAGTACTTC.

For the CDR3, the DNA is TGTGCCAGCAGGAACACAGGGGATACATATTACGAGCAGTACTTC. Encoded protein: CASRNTGDTYYEQYF. The gene calls are TRBV6-5 and TRBJ2-7; 7 bases line up with TRBD1. The CDR3 spans 15 residues. CDR1 MNHEY and CDR2 SVGAGI come from the germline V gene. V trimming: 6 bases; J trimming: 4 bases; junction bases outside the gene matches: 12.

The chain is built from TRBV24-1 and TRBJ2-2; 7 bases map to TRBD1. The CDR3 consists of 13 residues. J lost 2 bases, V lost 9 bases, and 2 bases had no gene match. Germline-derived CDR1 and CDR2 are KGHDR and SFDVKD. The CDR3 DNA is TGTGCCACCGGACAGGAAAACACCGGGGAGCTGTTTTTT. This translates into CATGQENTGELFF.

This clonotype showed up just a few times. J is TRBJ2-5 and V is TRBV6-1, with 7 bases fitting TRBD2. This CDR3 is 17 amino acids long. With 7 bases clipped from V and 4 bases from J, the junction kept 18 bases outside the gene matches. The V gene's germline CDR1 is MNHNS and CDR2 SASEGT. The DNA for the CDR3 is TGTGCCAGCACCCAAAGGTCGGTGGCGGGAGTGCGAGAGACCCAGTACTTC. Amino acids: CASTQRSVAGVRETQYF.

This clonotype was seen a few times. This chain links TRBV2 with TRBJ2-1; the match to TRBD2 covers 11 bases. The ends lost 6 bases at V and 6 bases at J; junction bases unmatched: 7. Germline V gives CDR1 SNHLY, CDR2 FYNNEI. This CDR3 is built from 15 residues. CDR3 nucleotides: TGTGCCAGCAGAGTACTAGCGGGAGTCGGCAATGAGCAGTTCTTC. It specifies CASRVLAGVGNEQFF.

The genes are TRBV20-1 and TRBJ2-3; no clear D gene. In germline, CDR1 is DFQATT, CDR2 SNEGSKA (reference sequence). The CDR3 contains 16 residues. V lost 0 bases and J 4 bases, leaving 17 bases between the germline ends. CDR3 coding DNA: TGCAGTGCTAGAGATTCTGCTCCCGGCGGCCCAGATACGCAGTATTTT. Its translation is CSARDSAPGGPDTQYF.

This clonotype was counted many times. The chain joins TRBV28 to TRBJ2-5; 11 bases are shared with TRBD1. CDR1 and CDR2 from the germline V gene are MDHEN and SYDVKM. J was trimmed by 5 bases and V by 5 bases; bases with no gene match: 4. The CDR3 has 14 amino acids. The CDR3 region has the DNA TGTGCCAGCAGTCCAGGGGACAGGGGGGAGACCCAGTACTTC. Protein sequence: CASSPGDRGETQYF.

In this sample, this clonotype turned up a few times. The chain recombines TRBV2 with TRBJ2-5; TRBD2 agrees at 13 bases. The J call may not be correct, given that the DNA end is closer to TRBJ2-7. CDR3 length: 16 amino acids. Germline V gene data show CDR1 as SNHLY and CDR2 as FYNNEI. CDR3 nucleotides: TGTGCCAGCAGTGGGTTGGGGACTAGCGGGATGTACGAGCAGTACTTC. This codes for CASSGLGTSGMYEQYF.

The chain links TRBV2 to TRBJ2-5; D possibly corresponds to TRBD2 (5 bases). The end of the DNA aligns better with TRBJ2-7, so the J call may be wrong. CDR1 and CDR2 from the germline V gene are SNHLY and FYNNEI. This CDR3 has 15 residues. The CDR3 coding sequence is TGTGCCAGCAGCGGCCGGGATAGTTTAGACCACGAGCAGTACTTC. It specifies CASSGRDSLDHEQYF.

The sample holds a few counts of this clonotype. At one of its ends the junction is not consistent with the germline gene, which may arise from a read error. The chain is built from TRBV11-2 and TRBJ2-5, with D possibly being TRBD2 (5 bases). Per the germline V gene, CDR1 is SGHAT and CDR2 is FQNNGV. This CDR3 has 15 residues. CDR3 bases: TGTGCCAGCAGCTTAGATCTCGCGGTCGGGAATGAGCTGTTCTTC. Translating it yields CASSLDLAVGNELFF.

This clonotype was observed at least ten times. The gene calls are TRBV7-2 and TRBJ2-5; 7 nucleotides line up with TRBD2. CDR1 and CDR2 (germline): SGHTA, FQGNSA. The CDR3 length is 13 residues. V lost 2 bases and J lost 8; bases outside the gene matches: 5. The CDR3 sequence: CASSLIREATQYF. The CDR3 coding sequence is TGTGCCAGCAGCTTAATCCGGGAGGCCACCCAGTACTTC.

This clonotype was observed a handful of times. The chain employs TRBV20-1 and TRBJ1-1; perhaps TRBD1 as D (5 bases). The CDR3 extends over 13 amino acids. CDR1 DFQATT and CDR2 SNEGSKA come from the germline V gene (reference sequence). Trimming cost V 3 bases and J 4 bases, with 12 bases left between them. The CDR3 reads CSASEGVATEAFF. The CDR3, as DNA: TGCAGTGCTAGCGAAGGGGTGGCCACTGAAGCTTTCTTT.

Remarks on this clonotype: The final CDR3 position lacks the conserved phenylalanine or tryptophan, pointing to a likely read error. The DNA is left out, because the CDR3 cannot be placed on it with certainty; the CDR3 is given as TCRdb lists it. The chain couples TRBV3-1 to TRBJ1-1. The V gene's germline CDR1 is LGHDT and CDR2 YNNKEL (reference sequence). The CDR3 has 14 residues if both end residues are counted. The CDR3 is CASSQPGPGGLPFL.

This clonotype was detected a few times. The V call is TRBV27, the J call TRBJ2-1, with a tentative D call TRBD1 (5 bases). Trimming removed 5 bases at V and 7 bases at J, with 15 bases between. This CDR3 is built from 14 residues. Germline V gene data show CDR1 as MNHEY and CDR2 as SMNVEV (reference sequence). CDR3 in amino acids: CASSPGPPGNEQFF. The DNA for the CDR3 is TGTGCCAGCAGTCCAGGTCCGCCAGGGAATGAGCAGTTCTTC.

The chain is built from TRBV2 and TRBJ2-3; 9 nucleotides match TRBD2. This CDR3 has 12 amino acids. Germline lookup yields CDR1 SNHLY and CDR2 FYNNEI. After removal of 6 bases from V and 8 bases from J, the junction contained 3 bases not matched to a gene. CDR3 loop: CASRREGATQYF. CDR3 nucleotides: TGTGCCAGCAGGCGGGAGGGTGCTACGCAGTATTTT.

This clonotype was observed once. This rearrangement joins TRBV20-1 to TRBJ2-7, with 7 nucleotides matching TRBD2. J was trimmed by 1 base and V by 0 bases; bases with no gene match: 6. The length of the CDR3 is 15 residues. Germline CDR1 reads DFQATT; CDR2 reads SNEGSKA (reference sequence). The CDR3 reads CSARDRPSGSYEQYF. The CDR3 bases are TGCAGTGCTAGAGATAGGCCTAGCGGATCCTACGAGCAGTACTTC.

The chain employs TRBV10-3 and TRBJ2-5; D is unclear. The CDR3 sequence is 14 residues long. Trimming removed 0 bases from V and 2 bases from J, with 7 bases in between. Germline V gene sequence: CDR1 ENHRY, CDR2 SYGVKD. The CDR3 protein is CAISESGQQETQYF. As DNA, the CDR3 is TGTGCCATCAGTGAGTCCGGGCAGCAAGAGACCCAGTACTTC.

The chain joins TRBV29-1 to TRBJ2-1; D remains ambiguous. The CDR3 is made up of 13 amino acids. The V gene's germline CDR1 is SQVTM and CDR2 ANQGSEA. The V gene lost 5 bases and the J gene lost 6 bases, with 14 bases spanning the gap. The CDR3 loop reads CSVPDIATNEQFF. As DNA, the CDR3 is TGCAGCGTTCCGGATATAGCTACCAATGAGCAGTTCTTC.

There are a few counts of this clonotype. An end of the junction differs from the germline gene, which may be a read error. The chain uses TRBV9 and TRBJ2-7, with D possibly being TRBD1 (6 bases). Germline CDR1 and CDR2: SGDLS and YYNGEE. The CDR3 is 14 residues long. The CDR3: CASSVGDTTHEQYF. In nucleotides, the CDR3 is TGTGCCAGTAGCGTAGGGGACACCACCCACGAGCAGTACTTC. The whole variable domain, filled in from reference TRBV9 and TRBJ2-7, reads DSGVTQTPKHLITATGQRVTLRCSPRSGDLSVYWYQQSLDQGLQFLIQYYNGEERAKGNILERFSAQQFPDLHSELNLSSLELGDSALYFCASSVGDTTHEQYFGPGTRLTVT.

The chain recombines TRBV14 with TRBJ2-2, with 10 bases aligning to TRBD2. The CDR3 is made up of 17 amino acids. Trimming at V came to 2 bases and at J to 5 bases, leaving 8 bases not matched to a gene. Germline values: CDR1 SGHDN, CDR2 FVKESK. The CDR3 loop reads CASSQLRTSGPTGELFF. In DNA, the CDR3 is TGTGCCAGCAGCCAACTTAGGACTAGCGGTCCAACCGGGGAGCTGTTTTTT. Looking up the rest from reference TRBV14 and TRBJ2-2 gives the full variable domain: EAGVTQFPSHSVIEKGQTVTLRCDPISGHDNLYWYRRVMGKEIKFLLHFVKESKQDESGMPNNRFLAERTGGTYSTLKVQPAELEDSGVYFCASSQLRTSGPTGELFFGEGSRLTVL.

This clonotype was seen only a few times. The gene calls are TRBV28 and TRBJ2-1; D may be TRBD2 (5 bases). Trimming took off 2 bases at V and 3 bases at J, with 14 bases between the two ends. Germline-derived CDR1 and CDR2 are MDHEN and SYDVKM. This CDR3 region has 16 residues. The chain's CDR3 is CASSLPRDRGYNEQFF. The CDR3 region has the DNA TGTGCCAGCAGTTTACCCCGGGATCGGGGCTACAATGAGCAGTTCTTC.

This chain links TRBV5-6 with TRBJ1-2; weak D call: TRBD1 (5 bases). The CDR3 length is 13 residues. Germline CDR1 reads SGHDT; CDR2 reads YYEEEE. V lost 0 bases and J lost 7, with 10 bases in between. The CDR3, as DNA: TGTGCCAGCAGCTTGGCCGACGGGGGTGGCTACACCTTC. It encodes CASSLADGGGYTF.

In regard to this clonotype: A single base separates this from a much larger clone, so it may be a read error. The conserved phenylalanine or tryptophan normally closing the CDR3 is absent here, so this likely arose from a read error. This rearrangement joins TRBV3-1 to TRBJ2-1; the D is unclear. This CDR3 contains 12 residues. V lost 3 bases to trimming and J lost 5 bases, with 5 bases between them. Germline values: CDR1 LGHDT, CDR2 YNNKEL (reference sequence). The CDR3 coding sequence is TGTGCCAGCAGCCACCTTAACAATGAGCAGTTCCTC. Protein: CASSHLNNEQFL.